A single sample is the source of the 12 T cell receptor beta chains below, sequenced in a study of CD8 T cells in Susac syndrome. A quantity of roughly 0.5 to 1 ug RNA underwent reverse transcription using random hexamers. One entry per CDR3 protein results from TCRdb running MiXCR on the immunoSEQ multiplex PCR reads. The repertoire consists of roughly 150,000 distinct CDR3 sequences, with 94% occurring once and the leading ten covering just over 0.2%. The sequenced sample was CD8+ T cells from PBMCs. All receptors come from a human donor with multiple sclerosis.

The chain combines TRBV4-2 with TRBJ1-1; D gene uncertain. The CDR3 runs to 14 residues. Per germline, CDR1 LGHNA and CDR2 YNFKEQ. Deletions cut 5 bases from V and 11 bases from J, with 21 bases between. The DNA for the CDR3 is TGTGCCAGCAGCTTGGAGGTGGACGGCCTTGGGGCTTTCTTT. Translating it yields CASSLEVDGLGAFF.

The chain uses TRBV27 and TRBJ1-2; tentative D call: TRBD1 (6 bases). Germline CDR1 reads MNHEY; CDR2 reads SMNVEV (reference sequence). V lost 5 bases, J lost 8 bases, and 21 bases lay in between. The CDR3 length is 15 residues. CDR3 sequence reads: CASSAQGEGTLGYTF. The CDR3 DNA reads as TGTGCCAGCAGTGCCCAAGGGGAGGGGACATTGGGCTACACCTTC.

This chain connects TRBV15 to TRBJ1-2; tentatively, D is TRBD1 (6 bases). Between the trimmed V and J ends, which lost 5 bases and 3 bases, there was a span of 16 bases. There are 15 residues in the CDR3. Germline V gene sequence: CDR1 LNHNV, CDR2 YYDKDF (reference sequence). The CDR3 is CATSARDKRDYGYTF. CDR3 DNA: TGTGCCACCAGCGCCCGGGACAAACGGGACTATGGCTACACCTTC. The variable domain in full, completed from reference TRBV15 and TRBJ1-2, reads DAMVIQNPRYQVTQFGKPVTLSCSQTLNHNVMYWYQQKSSQAPKLLFHYYDKDFNNEADTPDNFQSRRPNTSFCFLDIRSPGLGDTAMYLCATSARDKRDYGYTFGSGTRLTVV.

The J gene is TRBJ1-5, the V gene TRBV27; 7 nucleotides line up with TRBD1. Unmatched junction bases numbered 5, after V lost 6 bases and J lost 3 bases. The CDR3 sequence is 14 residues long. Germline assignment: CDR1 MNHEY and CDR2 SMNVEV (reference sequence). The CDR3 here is CASRTGQNNQPQHF. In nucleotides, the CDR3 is TGTGCCAGCAGAACGGGACAGAACAATCAGCCCCAGCATTTT.

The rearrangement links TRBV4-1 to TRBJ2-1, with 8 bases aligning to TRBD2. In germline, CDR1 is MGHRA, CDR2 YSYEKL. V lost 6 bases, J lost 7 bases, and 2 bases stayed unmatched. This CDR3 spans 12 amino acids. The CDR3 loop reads CASRTGGNEQFF. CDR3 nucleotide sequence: TGCGCCAGCAGAACGGGGGGGAATGAGCAGTTCTTC.

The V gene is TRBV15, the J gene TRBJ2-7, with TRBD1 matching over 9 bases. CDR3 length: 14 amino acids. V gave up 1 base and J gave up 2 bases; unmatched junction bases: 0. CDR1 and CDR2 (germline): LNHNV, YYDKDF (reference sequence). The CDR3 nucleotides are TGTGCCACCAGCAGAGGACAGGGGGCCTACGAGCAGTACTTC. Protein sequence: CATSRGQGAYEQYF.

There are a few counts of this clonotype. This CDR3 is CASSQNTGELFF. Here the CDR3 DNA reads TGTGCCAGCAGCCAAAACACCGGGGAGCTGTTTTTT. The V gene is TRBV16, the J gene TRBJ2-2, with D unresolved. Germline V gene lookup returns CDR1 KGHSY and CDR2 FQNENV. V lost 2 bases to trimming and J lost 2 bases, with 0 bases between them. This CDR3 comprises 12 residues.

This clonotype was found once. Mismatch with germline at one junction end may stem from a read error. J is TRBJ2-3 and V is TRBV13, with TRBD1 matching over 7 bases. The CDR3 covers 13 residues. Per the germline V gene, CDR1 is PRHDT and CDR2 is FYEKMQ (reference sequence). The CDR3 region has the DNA TGTGCCAGCAGCTTAGCCTGGACAGGTACGCAGTATTTT. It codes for CASSLAWTGTQYF.

CDR3 nucleotides: TGTGCCAGCAGCCTGCAGGTGAATGAGCAGTTCTTC. Its protein is CASSLQVNEQFF. The chain has TRBV13 and TRBJ2-1; the D is unclear. The CDR3 consists of 12 residues. Germline V gene data show CDR1 as PRHDT and CDR2 as FYEKMQ (reference sequence). Trimming removed 5 bases from V and 7 bases from J, with 9 bases in between.

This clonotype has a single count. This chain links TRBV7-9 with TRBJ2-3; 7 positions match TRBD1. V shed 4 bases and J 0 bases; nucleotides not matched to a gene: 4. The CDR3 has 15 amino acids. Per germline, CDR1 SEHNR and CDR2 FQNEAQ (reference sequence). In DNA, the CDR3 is TGTGCCAGCAGCTGGGACAGCACGAGCACAGATACGCAGTATTTT. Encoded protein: CASSWDSTSTDTQYF.

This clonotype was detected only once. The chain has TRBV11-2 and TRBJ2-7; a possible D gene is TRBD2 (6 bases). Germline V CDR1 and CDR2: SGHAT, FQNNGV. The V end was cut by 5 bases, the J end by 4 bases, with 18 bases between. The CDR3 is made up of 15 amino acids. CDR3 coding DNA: TGTGCCAGCAGCCTAGGGGTGGGAGGACTTTACGAGCAGTACTTC. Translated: CASSLGVGGLYEQYF.

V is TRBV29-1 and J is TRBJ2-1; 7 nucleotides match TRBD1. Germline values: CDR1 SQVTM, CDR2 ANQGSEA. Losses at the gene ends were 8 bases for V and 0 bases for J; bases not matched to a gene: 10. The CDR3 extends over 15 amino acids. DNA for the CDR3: TGCAGCATACCGGACAGGTCGAGCTCCTACAATGAGCAGTTCTTC. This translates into CSIPDRSSSYNEQFF.